This TCR beta chain was sequenced in a study of control samples from healthy donors and cancer patients. Repertoires were generated with immunoSEQ multiplex PCR, while TCRdb's copy carries only in-frame clones and drops some. Of approximately 150,000 clones in the sample, approximately 94% were seen once. Trimming took off 0 bases at V and 6 bases at J, with 12 bases between the two ends. This CDR3 has 15 amino acids. Germline CDR1 LGHNA, CDR2 YSLEER. This clone was picked up one time. Sequencing used blood. This sequence was found in a woman between 18 and 30 years old in good health. The chain has TRBV4-3 and TRBJ2-1; no definite D call. The CDR3: CASSQDHLSGNEQFF. The CDR3 region has the DNA TGCGCCAGCAGCCAAGATCATCTTTCAGGCAATGAGCAGTTCTTC.